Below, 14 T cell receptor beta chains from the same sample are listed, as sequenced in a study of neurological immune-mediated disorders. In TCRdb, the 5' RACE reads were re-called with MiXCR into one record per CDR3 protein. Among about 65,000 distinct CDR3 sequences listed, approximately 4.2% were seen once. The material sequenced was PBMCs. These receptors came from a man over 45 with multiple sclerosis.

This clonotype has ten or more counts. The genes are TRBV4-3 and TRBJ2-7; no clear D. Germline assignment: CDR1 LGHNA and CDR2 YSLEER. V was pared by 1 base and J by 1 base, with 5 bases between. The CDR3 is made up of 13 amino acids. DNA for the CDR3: TGCGCCAGCAGCCAAGGGGTTTCCTACGAGCAGTACTTC. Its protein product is CASSQGVSYEQYF.

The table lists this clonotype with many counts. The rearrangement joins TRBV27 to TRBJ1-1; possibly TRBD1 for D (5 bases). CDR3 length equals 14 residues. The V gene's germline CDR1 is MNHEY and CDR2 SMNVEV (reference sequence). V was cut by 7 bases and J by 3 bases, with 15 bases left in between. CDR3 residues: CASNVNGGDTEAFF. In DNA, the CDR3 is TGTGCCAGCAACGTCAATGGGGGGGACACTGAAGCTTTCTTT.

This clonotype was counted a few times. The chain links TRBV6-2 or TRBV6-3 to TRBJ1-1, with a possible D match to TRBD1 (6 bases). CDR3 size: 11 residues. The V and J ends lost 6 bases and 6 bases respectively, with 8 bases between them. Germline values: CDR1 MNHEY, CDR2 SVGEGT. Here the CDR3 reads CASRKGAEAFF. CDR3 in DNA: TGTGCCAGCAGAAAGGGGGCTGAAGCTTTCTTT.

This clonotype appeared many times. CDR3 sequence: CASSPKPGAYNEQFF. The CDR3 nucleotides are TGTGCCAGCAGCCCTAAGCCGGGGGCCTACAATGAGCAGTTCTTC. This chain uses TRBV9 with TRBJ2-1, with D possibly being TRBD2 (6 bases). V was cut by 4 bases and J by 2 bases, with 13 bases left in between. The germline V gene encodes CDR1 SGDLS and CDR2 YYNGEE. The CDR3 is 15 amino acids.

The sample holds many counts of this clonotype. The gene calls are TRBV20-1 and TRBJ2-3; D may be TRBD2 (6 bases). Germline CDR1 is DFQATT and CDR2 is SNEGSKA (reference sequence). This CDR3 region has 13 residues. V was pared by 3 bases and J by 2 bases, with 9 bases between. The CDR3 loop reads CSASLGLTDTQYF. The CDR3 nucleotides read TGCAGTGCTAGTTTGGGACTCACAGATACGCAGTATTTT.

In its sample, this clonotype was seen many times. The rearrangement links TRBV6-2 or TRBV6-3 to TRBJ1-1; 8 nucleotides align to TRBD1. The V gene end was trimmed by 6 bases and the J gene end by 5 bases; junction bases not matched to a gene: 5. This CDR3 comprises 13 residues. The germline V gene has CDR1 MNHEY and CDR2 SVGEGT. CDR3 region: CASRQGVRTEAFF. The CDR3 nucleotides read TGTGCCAGCAGACAGGGGGTGCGGACTGAAGCTTTCTTT.

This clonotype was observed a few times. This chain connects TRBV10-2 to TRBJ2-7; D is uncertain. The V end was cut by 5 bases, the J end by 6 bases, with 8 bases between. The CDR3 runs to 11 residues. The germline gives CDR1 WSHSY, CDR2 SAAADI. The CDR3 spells CASSKELEQYF. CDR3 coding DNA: TGCGCCAGCAGTAAGGAGCTCGAGCAGTACTTC.

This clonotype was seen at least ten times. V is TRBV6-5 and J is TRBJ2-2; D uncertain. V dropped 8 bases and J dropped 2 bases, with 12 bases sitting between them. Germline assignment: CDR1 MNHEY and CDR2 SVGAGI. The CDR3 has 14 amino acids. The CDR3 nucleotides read TGTGCCAGCTGGCCAGGTTTAAACACCGGGGAGCTGTTTTTT. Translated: CASWPGLNTGELFF.

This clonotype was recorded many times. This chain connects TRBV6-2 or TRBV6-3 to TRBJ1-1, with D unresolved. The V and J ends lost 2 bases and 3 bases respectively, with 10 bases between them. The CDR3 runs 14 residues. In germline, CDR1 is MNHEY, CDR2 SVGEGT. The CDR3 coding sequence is TGTGCCAGCAGTTACGTCGCCTTCCACACTGAAGCTTTCTTT. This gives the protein CASSYVAFHTEAFF.

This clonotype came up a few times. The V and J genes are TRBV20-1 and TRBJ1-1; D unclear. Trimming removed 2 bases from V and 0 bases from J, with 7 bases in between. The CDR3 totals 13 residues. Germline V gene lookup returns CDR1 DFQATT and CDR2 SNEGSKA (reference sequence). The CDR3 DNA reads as TGCAGTGCTAGACGACGGTTGAACACTGAAGCTTTCTTT. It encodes CSARRRLNTEAFF.

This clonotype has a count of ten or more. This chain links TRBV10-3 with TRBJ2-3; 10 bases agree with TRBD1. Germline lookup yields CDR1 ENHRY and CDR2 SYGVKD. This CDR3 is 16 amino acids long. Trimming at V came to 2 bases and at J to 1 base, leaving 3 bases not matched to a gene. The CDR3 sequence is CAISEKDRGGTDTQYF. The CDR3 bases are TGTGCCATCAGTGAGAAGGACAGGGGGGGCACAGATACGCAGTATTTT.

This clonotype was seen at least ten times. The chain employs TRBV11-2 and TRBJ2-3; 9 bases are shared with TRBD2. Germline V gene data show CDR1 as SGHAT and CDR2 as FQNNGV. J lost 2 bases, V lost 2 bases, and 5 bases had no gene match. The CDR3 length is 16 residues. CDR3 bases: TGTGCCAGCAGCTTAATTCTAGCGGGGTTCACAGATACGCAGTATTTT. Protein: CASSLILAGFTDTQYF. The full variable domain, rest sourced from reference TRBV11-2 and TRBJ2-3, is EAGVAQSPRYKIIEKRQSVAFWCNPISGHATLYWYQQILGQGPKLLIQFQNNGVVDDSQLPKDRFSAERLKGVDSTLKIQPAKLEDSAVYLCASSLILAGFTDTQYFGPGTRLTVL.

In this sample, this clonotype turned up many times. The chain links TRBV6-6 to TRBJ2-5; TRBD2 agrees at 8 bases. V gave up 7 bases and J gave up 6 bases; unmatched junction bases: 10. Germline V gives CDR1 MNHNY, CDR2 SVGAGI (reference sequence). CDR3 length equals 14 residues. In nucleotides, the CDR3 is TGTGCCAGCACCCATCGGGGGGGGCGGAAGACCCAGTACTTC. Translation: CASTHRGGRKTQYF.

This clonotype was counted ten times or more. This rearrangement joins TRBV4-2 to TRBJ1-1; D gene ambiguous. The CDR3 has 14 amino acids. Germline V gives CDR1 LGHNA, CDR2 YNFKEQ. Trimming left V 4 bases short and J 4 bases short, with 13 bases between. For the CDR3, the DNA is TGTGCCAGCAGCCCCCGGACGGGAACCACTGAAGCTTTCTTT. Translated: CASSPRTGTTEAFF.